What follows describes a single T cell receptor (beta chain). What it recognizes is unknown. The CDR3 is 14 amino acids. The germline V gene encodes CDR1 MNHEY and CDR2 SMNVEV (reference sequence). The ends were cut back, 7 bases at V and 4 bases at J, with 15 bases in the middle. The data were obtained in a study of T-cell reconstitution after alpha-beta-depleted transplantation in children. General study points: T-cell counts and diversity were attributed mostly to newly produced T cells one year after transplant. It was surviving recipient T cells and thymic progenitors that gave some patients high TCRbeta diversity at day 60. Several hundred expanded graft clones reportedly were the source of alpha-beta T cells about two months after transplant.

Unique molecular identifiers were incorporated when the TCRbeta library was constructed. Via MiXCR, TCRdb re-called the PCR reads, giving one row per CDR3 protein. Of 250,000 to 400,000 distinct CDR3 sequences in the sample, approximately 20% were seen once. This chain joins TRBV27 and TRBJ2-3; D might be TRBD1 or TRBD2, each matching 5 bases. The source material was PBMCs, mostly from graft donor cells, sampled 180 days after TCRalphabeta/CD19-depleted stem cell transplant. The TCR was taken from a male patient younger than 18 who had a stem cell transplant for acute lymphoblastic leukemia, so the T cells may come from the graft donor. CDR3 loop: CASNYRGPSDTQYF. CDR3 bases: TGTGCCAGCAATTATCGGGGCCCGTCAGATACGCAGTATTTT.